The 12 T cell receptor beta chains presented below share a single source sample, sequenced in a study of T cell repertoires in cytomegalovirus infection. TCRdb reprocessed the reads via MiXCR and lists one record per CDR3 protein. This sample carries 75,000 to 100,000 distinct CDR3 sequences, approximately 30% of them seen once, and the ten largest clones take about three quarters. The antigens these receptors bind are not known. Here the sequenced sample was CD8+ T cells from cultured PBMCs, taken from culture after CMV antigen stimulation. All receptors derive from a human donor in good health (CMV status not recorded). Some clones in this sample may be carry-over from other donors' samples.

This clonotype has only one observation. V usage is TRBV4-2 and J usage is TRBJ1-4; D is possibly TRBD1 (5 bases). Looked up from germline, CDR1 is LGHNA and CDR2 is YNFKEQ. V was shortened by 2 bases and J by 8 bases, with 21 bases between the two germline ends. CDR3 length: 17 residues. The CDR3 sequence is CASSQFSQGPSQEKLFF. The CDR3 region has the DNA TGTGCCAGCAGCCAATTCTCTCAGGGACCAAGTCAGGAAAAACTGTTTTTT.

V is TRBV10-3 and J is TRBJ2-1, with no clear D. The CDR3 runs to 12 residues. CDR1 is ENHRY and CDR2 is SYGVKD in the germline V gene. Trimming pared 2 bases from V and 5 bases from J, leaving 4 bases between. The CDR3 protein is CAISELDNEQFF. CDR3 DNA sequence: TGTGCCATCAGTGAGCTGGACAATGAGCAGTTCTTC.

This clonotype has just a few counts. V is TRBV3-1 and J is TRBJ1-1; D is perhaps TRBD1 (5 bases). The CDR3 runs to 13 residues. The V end was cut by 1 base, the J end by 11 bases, with 14 bases between. Per the germline V gene, CDR1 is LGHDT and CDR2 is YNNKEL (reference sequence). This chain's CDR3 is CASSQGGREGAFF. The CDR3 bases are TGTGCCAGCAGCCAAGGTGGTAGGGAGGGGGCTTTCTTT.

This clonotype was seen a handful of times. This chain uses TRBV7-6 with TRBJ1-5; 7 bases match TRBD1. This CDR3 is 14 amino acids long. V lost 1 base, J lost 9 bases, and 6 bases stayed unmatched. Looked up from germline, CDR1 is SGHVS and CDR2 is FNYEAQ. The CDR3 coding sequence is TGTGCCAGCAGCTTAGTAGCAGGGGGAGGGCCCCAGCATTTT. Its translation: CASSLVAGGGPQHF.

The rearrangement joins TRBV11-2 to TRBJ1-3, with D maybe TRBD1 (6 bases). V was shortened by 6 bases and J by 2 bases, with 8 bases between the two germline ends. This CDR3 spans 13 amino acids. CDR1 is SGHAT, CDR2 FQNNGV, per germline. The CDR3 sequence is CASSWDTGNTIYF. The CDR3, as DNA: TGTGCCAGCAGTTGGGACACTGGAAACACCATATATTTT.

Concerning this clonotype: This sequence may be a read error, since a much larger clone differs from it by one base. The gene calls are TRBV4-1 and TRBJ2-5; possible D gene TRBD2, 5 bases. This CDR3 has 13 amino acids. Germline-derived CDR1 and CDR2 are MGHRA and YSYEKL. The CDR3: CTSSHSGEETQYF. CDR3 DNA: TGCACCAGCAGCCATTCCGGGGAGGAGACCCAGTACTTC.

This clonotype was counted only a few times. This chain uses TRBV12-3 or TRBV12-4 with TRBJ2-7; D not certain. Trimming cost V 2 bases and J 2 bases, with 4 bases left between them. This CDR3 has 12 amino acids. CDR3 region: CASSLNPYEQYF. The CDR3 DNA reads as TGTGCCAGCAGTTTAAACCCCTACGAGCAGTACTTC.

Only a few counts were recorded for this clonotype. The CDR3: CASKNPGTGGPDTQYF. The CDR3 bases are TGTGCCAGCAAAAACCCCGGGACAGGGGGTCCAGATACGCAGTATTTT. The rearrangement links TRBV6-1 to TRBJ2-3; 11 bases line up with TRBD1. Looked up from germline, CDR1 is MNHNS and CDR2 is SASEGT. V shed 7 bases and J 4 bases; nucleotides not matched to a gene: 10. The CDR3 runs 16 residues.

Notes on this clonotype: A read error may explain this, as a much larger clone is one base away. V usage is TRBV10-3 and J usage is TRBJ1-1; D call uncertain. Germline V gives CDR1 ENHRY, CDR2 SYGVKD. Trimming pared 3 bases from V and 4 bases from J, leaving 15 bases between. CDR3 length: 15 residues. The CDR3 coding sequence is TGTGCCATCAGTGATGTCTCCGGACGTACCACTGAAGCTTTCTTT. It specifies CAISDVSGRTTEAFF.

This clonotype was found many times. The chain employs TRBV28 and TRBJ2-7, with TRBD2 identical over 9 bases. The CDR3 spans 19 residues. V shed 5 bases and J 5 bases; nucleotides not matched to a gene: 22. CDR1 MDHEN and CDR2 SYDVKM come from the germline V gene. The CDR3 sequence is CASSRAGGGALSRLDEQYF. CDR3 in DNA: TGTGCCAGCAGTAGGGCGGGCGGGGGGGCGTTATCTCGGCTAGACGAGCAGTACTTC.

This sequence joins TRBV4-1 and TRBJ1-2, with 7 bases matching TRBD1. The CDR3 length is 15 residues. Trimming took 1 base from V and 2 from J; bases not matched to a gene: 4. Looked up from germline, CDR1 is MGHRA and CDR2 is YSYEKL. The CDR3 DNA is TGCGCCAGCAGCCAAGGACAGGGCTACAACTATGGCTACACCTTC. Encoded protein: CASSQGQGYNYGYTF.

This clonotype showed up just a few times. The gene calls are TRBV15 and TRBJ1-1, with 8 bases fitting TRBD1. This CDR3 region has 14 residues. V dropped 9 bases and J dropped 7; count of bases not matched to a gene: 13. The germline V gene has CDR1 LNHNV and CDR2 YYDKDF (reference sequence). The CDR3 reads CATSAGTGILEAFF. The CDR3 nucleotides read TGTGCCACGAGCGCCGGGACAGGAATTCTTGAAGCTTTCTTT.